In this sample, the clone carrying this TCR beta chain turned up many times. Its antigen is currently unknown. This entry is derived from a study of T cells in Graves' hyperthyroidism and ophthalmopathy. Study details: Any treatment followed the collection of peripheral blood at initial diagnosis.

The CDR3 totals 12 residues. The V gene's germline CDR1 is SGHAT and CDR2 FQNNGV. Trimming cost V 3 bases and J 4 bases, with 5 bases left between them. Study results and caveats: Researchers found most expanded thyroid clonotypes above 0.001 in blood as well.

RNA transcripts provided the source from which TCR beta CDR3 regions were amplified. First-round RT-PCR targeting the TCR CDR3 was performed with the HTBI primer set. TCRdb re-called the multiplex PCR reads through MiXCR, storing one row per CDR3 protein. The sample lists roughly 240,000 distinct CDR3 sequences, 24% seen once, with 35% in the top ten. This receptor was obtained from a woman between 40 and 50 years old with Graves' ophthalmopathy. J is TRBJ2-3 and V is TRBV11-2; D is ambiguous. Sequenced: blood. The CDR3 region is CASSFAADTQYF. The CDR3, as DNA: TGTGCCAGCAGCTTCGCTGCAGATACGCAGTATTTT.